This T cell receptor beta chain is from a study of blood T cell repertoires in COVID-19. Across the whole study: T cells, B-cell-depleted T cells, or PBMCs provided the cDNA or gDNA that served as material.

Original handling: Scientists estimated how many nucleated cells there were by amplifying reference gene primers. Here immunoSEQ multiplex PCR was the method, and the copy in TCRdb shows in-frame clones only, minus some. V, J and clone size derive from that table, while D and trimming were established from the DNA sequence. The profile shows fewer than 250,000 clones, roughly nine tenths of them singletons. Participants, roughly 18 to 90 years old, spanned around 25 US areas. Sequenced: PBMCs or T cells enriched from blood (not recorded which). The origin of this receptor is a man aged 30 to 39 who had recovered from COVID-19.

The CDR3 nucleotides are TGTGCCAGCAGGTCCGGTGGAGTACGGGATTCACCCCTCCACTTT. Its translation: CASRSGGVRDSPLHF. This chain connects TRBV6-5 to TRBJ1-6, with D unresolved. Per the germline V gene, CDR1 is MNHEY and CDR2 is SVGAGI. Trimming left V 6 bases short and J 8 bases short, with 17 bases between. CDR3 length: 15 amino acids.